The T cell receptor (beta chain) described here comes from a study of blood T cells in healthy people across ages. A second 7 to 11 cycle PCR used barcoded and J-beta primers. TCRdb reanalysed the 5' RACE reads using MiXCR and keeps one entry per CDR3 protein. The table has fewer than 2,000,000 distinct CDR3 sequences, approximately 40% seen once. This clonotype was detected many times. Germline V gene sequence: CDR1 MNHEY, CDR2 SVGAGI. Trimming pared 2 bases from V and 4 bases from J, leaving 6 bases between. This CDR3 comprises 13 residues. The chain links TRBV6-5 to TRBJ1-5; possibly TRBD1 for D (6 bases). This TCR was recovered from a human donor in good health. The sequenced sample was blood. The CDR3 sequence is CASSYDRNQPQHF. The CDR3 nucleotides read TGTGCCAGCAGTTACGACAGGAATCAGCCCCAGCATTTT.